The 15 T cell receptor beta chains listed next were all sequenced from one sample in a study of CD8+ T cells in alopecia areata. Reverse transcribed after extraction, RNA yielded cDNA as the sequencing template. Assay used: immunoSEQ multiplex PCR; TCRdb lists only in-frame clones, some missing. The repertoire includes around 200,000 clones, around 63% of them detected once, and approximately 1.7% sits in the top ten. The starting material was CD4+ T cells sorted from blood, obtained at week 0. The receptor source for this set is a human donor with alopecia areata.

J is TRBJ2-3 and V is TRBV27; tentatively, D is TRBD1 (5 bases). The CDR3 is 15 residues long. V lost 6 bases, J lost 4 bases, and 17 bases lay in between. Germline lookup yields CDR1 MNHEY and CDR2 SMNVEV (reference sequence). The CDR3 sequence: CASRSGQGRPDTQYF. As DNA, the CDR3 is TGTGCCAGCAGATCGGGCCAGGGCCGTCCAGATACGCAGTATTTT.

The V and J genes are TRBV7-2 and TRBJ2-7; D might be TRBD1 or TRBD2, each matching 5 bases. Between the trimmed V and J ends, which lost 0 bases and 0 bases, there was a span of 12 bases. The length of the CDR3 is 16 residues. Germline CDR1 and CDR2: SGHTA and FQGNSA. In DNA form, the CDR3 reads TGTGCCAGCAGCTTAGCGAGCGGACATTTCTCCTACGAGCAGTACTTC. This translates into CASSLASGHFSYEQYF.

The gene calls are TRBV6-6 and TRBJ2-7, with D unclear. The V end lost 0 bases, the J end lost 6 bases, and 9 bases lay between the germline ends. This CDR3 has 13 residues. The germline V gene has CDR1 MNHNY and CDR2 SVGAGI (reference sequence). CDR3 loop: CASSYSEAGEQYF. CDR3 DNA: TGTGCCAGCAGTTACTCCGAGGCTGGCGAGCAGTACTTC.

Here the CDR3 reads CASSDRENSPLHF. CDR3 sequence (DNA): TGTGCCAGCAGTGACAGGGAGAATTCACCCCTCCACTTT. The chain uses TRBV6-4 and TRBJ1-6; D gene uncertain. The V end was cut by 2 bases, the J end by 7 bases, with 6 bases between. Germline lookup yields CDR1 MRHNA and CDR2 SNTAGT. The CDR3 runs to 13 residues.

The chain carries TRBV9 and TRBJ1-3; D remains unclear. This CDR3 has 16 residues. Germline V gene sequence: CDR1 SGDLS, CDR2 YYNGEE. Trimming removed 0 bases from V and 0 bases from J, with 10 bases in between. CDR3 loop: CASSVDGRTSGNTIYF. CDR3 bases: TGTGCCAGCAGCGTAGACGGCAGGACCTCTGGAAACACCATATATTTT.

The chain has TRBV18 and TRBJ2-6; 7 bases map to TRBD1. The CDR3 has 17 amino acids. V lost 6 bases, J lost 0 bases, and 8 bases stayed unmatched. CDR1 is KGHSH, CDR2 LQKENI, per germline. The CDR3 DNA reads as TGTGCCAGCTCCCCCACAGGGGACGACTCTGGGGCCAACGTCCTGACTTTC. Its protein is CASSPTGDDSGANVLTF.

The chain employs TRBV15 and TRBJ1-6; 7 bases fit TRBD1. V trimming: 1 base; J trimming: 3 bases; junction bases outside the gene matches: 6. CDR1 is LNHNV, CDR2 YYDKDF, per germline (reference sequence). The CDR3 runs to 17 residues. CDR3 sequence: CATSRVRGLDYNSPLHF. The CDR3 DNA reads TGTGCCACCAGCAGAGTTAGGGGGCTTGACTATAATTCACCCCTCCACTTT.

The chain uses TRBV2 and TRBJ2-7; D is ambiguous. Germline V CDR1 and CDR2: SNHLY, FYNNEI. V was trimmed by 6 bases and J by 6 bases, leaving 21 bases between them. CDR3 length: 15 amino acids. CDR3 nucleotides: TGTGCCAGCAGGAGGATGATGGCTCAAGAAAGCGAGCAGTACTTC. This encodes CASRRMMAQESEQYF.

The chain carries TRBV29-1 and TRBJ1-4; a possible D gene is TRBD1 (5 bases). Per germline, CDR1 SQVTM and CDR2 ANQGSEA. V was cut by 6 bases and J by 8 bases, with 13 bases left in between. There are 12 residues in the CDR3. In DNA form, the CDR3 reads TGCAGCGTGCTCCAGGGTAGCGAAAAACTGTTTTTT. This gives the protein CSVLQGSEKLFF.

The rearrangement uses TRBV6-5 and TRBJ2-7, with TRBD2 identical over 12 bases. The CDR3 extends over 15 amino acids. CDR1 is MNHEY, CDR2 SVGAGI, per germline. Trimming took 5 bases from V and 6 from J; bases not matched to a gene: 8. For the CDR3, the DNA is TGTGCCAGCAGTCCTAAACTAGCGGGGGGCTTCGAGCAGTACTTC. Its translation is CASSPKLAGGFEQYF.

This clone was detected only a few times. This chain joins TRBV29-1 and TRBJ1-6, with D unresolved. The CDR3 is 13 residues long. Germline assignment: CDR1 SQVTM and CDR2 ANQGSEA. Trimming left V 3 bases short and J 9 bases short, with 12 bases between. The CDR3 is CSVEAGPGSPLHF. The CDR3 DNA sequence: TGCAGCGTTGAGGCAGGACCGGGTTCACCCCTCCACTTT.

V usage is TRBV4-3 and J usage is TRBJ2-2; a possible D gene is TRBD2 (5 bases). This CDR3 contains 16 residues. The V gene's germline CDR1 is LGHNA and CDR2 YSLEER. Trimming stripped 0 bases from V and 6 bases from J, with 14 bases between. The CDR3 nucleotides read TGCGCCAGCAGCCAAGATTACGGGGTGGAGGCCGGGGAGCTGTTTTTT. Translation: CASSQDYGVEAGELFF.

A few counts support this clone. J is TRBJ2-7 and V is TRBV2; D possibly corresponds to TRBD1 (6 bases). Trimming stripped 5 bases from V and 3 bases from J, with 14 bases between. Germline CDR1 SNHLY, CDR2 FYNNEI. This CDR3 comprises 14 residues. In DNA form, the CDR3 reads TGTGCCAGCAGTAAACTCGTGACAGGCTACGAGCAGTACTTC. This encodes CASSKLVTGYEQYF.

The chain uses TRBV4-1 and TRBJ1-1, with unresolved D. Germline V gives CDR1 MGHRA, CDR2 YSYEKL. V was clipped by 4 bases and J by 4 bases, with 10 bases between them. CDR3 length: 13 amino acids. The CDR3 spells CASSLARGTEAFF. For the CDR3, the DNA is TGCGCCAGCAGCCTCGCCCGGGGCACTGAAGCTTTCTTT.

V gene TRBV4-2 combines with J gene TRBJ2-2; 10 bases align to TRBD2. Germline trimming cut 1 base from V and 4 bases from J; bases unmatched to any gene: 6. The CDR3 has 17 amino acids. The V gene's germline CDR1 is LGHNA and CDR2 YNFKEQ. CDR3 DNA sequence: TGTGCCAGCAGCCAAGGTCTAGCGGGGGTATCCACCGGGGAGCTGTTTTTT. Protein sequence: CASSQGLAGVSTGELFF.